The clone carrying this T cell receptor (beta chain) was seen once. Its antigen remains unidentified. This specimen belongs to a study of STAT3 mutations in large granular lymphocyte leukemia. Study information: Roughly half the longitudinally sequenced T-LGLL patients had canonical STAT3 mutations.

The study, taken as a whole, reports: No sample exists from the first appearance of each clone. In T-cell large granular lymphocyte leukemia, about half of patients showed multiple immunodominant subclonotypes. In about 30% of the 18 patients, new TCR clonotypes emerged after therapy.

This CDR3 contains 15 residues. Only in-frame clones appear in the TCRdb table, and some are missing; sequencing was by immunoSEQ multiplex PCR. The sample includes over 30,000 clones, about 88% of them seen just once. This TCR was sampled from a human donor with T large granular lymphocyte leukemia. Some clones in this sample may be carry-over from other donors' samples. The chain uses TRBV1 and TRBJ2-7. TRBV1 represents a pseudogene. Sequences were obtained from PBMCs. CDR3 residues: CTSSQSGTTPREQYF. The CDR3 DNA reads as TGCACCAGCAGCCAGTCCGGGACCACCCCTAGGGAGCAGTACTTC.